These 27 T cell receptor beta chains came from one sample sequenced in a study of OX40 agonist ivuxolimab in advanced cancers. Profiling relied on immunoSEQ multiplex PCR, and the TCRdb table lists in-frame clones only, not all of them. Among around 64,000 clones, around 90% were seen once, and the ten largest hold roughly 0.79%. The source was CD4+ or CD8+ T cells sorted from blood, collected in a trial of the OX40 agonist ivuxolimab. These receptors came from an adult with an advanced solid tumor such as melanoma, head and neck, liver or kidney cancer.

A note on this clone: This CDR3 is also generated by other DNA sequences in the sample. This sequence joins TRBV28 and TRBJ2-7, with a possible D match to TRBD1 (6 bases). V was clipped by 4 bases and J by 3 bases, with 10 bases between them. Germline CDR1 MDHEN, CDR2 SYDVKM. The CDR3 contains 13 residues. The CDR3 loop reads CASSSGQSYEQYF. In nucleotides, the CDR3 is TGTGCCAGCAGTTCTGGACAGAGCTACGAGCAGTACTTC.

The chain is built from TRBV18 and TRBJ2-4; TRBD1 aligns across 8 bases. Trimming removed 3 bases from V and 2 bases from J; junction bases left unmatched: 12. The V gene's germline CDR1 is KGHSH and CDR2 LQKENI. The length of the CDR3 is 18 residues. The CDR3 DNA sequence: TGTGCCAGCTCACCCGACAGGGGTAAGGAGGGGACCAAAAACATTCAGTACTTC. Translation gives CASSPDRGKEGTKNIQYF.

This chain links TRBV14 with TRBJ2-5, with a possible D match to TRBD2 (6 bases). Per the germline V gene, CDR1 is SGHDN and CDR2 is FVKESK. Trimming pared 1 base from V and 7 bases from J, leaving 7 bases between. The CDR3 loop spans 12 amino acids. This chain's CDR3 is CASSQVGGTQYF. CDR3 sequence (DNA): TGTGCCAGCAGCCAAGTGGGGGGGACCCAGTACTTC.

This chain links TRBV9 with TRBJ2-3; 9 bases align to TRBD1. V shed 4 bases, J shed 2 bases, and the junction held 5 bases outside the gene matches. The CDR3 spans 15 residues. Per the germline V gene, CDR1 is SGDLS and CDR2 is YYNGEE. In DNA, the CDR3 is TGTGCCAGCAGCATGACAGGGGGAGCCACAGATACGCAGTATTTT. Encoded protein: CASSMTGGATDTQYF.

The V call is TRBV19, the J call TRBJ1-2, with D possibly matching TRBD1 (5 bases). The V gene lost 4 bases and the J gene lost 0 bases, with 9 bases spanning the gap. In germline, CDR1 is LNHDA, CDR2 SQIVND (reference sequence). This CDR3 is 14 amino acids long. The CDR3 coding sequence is TGTGCCAGTAGTACCAGACAGCCTAACTATGGCTACACCTTC. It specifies CASSTRQPNYGYTF. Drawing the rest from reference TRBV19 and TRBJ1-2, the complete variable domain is DGGITQSPKYLFRKEGQNVTLSCEQNLNHDAMYWYRQDPGQGLRLIYYSQIVNDFQKGDIAEGYSVSREKKESFPLTVTSAQKNPTAFYLCASSTRQPNYGYTFGSGTRLTVV.

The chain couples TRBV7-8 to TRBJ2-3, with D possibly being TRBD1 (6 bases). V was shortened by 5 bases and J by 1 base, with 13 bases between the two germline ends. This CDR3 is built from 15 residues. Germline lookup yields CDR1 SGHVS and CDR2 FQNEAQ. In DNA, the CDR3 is TGTGCCAGCAGCCTACAGGGTTTGGGCACAGATACGCAGTATTTT. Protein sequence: CASSLQGLGTDTQYF.

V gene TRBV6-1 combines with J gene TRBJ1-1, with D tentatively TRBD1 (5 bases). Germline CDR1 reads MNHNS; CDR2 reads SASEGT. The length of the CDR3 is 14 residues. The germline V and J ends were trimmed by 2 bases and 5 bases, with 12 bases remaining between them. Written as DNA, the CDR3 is TGTGCCAGCAGTGAAAATCCGCCAGGGACTGAAGCTTTCTTT. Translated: CASSENPPGTEAFF.

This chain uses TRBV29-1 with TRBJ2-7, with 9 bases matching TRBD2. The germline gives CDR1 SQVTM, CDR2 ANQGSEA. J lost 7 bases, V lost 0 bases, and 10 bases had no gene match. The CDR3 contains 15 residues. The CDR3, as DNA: TGCAGCGTTGAAGATATGGCGGGAGGGCCTCGGGAGCAGTACTTC. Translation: CSVEDMAGGPREQYF.

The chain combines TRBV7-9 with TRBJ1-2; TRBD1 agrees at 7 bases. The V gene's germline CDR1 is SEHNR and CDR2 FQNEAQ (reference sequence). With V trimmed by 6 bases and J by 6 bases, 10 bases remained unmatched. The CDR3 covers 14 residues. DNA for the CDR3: TGTGCCAGCAGAAGACAGGGAGGGGTACATGGCTACACCTTC. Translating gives CASRRQGGVHGYTF.

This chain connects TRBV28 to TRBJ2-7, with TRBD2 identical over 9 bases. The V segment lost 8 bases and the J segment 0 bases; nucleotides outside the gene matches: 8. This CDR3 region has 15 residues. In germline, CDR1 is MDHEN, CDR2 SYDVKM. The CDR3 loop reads CASSSAGGYSYEQYF. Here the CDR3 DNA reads TGTGCCAGCTCCTCAGCGGGGGGCTACTCCTACGAGCAGTACTTC.

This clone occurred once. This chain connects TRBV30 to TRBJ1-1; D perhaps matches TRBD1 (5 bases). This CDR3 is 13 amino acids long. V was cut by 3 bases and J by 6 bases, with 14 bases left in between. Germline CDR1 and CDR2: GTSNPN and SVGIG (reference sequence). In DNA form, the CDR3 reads TGTGCCTGGAGGAACGGGGGGAGGCCTGAAGCTTTCTTT. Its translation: CAWRNGGRPEAFF. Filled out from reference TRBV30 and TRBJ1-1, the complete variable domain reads SQTIHQWPATLVQPVGSPLSLECTVEGTSNPNLYWYRQAAGRGLQLLFYSVGIGQISSEVPQNLSASRPQDRQFILSSKKLLLSDSGFYLCAWRNGGRPEAFFGQGTRLTVV.

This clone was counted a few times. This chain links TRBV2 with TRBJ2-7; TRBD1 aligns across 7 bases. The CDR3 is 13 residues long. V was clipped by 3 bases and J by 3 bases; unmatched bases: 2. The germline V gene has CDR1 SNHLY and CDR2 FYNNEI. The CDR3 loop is CASSEDRFYEQYF. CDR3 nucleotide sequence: TGTGCCAGCAGTGAGGACAGGTTCTACGAGCAGTACTTC.

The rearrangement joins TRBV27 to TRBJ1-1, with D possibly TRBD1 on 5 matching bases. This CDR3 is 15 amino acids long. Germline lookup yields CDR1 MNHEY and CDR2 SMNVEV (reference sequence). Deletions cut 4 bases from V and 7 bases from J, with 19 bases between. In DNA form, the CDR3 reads TGTGCCAGCAGTTCCCCCGGGACGGGGAATCGTGAAGCTTTCTTT. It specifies CASSSPGTGNREAFF.

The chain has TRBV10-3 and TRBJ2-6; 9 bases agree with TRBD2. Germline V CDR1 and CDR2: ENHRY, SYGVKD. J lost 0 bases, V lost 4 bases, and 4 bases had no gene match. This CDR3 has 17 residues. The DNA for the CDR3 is TGTGCCATCAGTGGGCCTAGCGGGACCTCTGGGGCCAACGTCCTGACTTTC. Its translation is CAISGPSGTSGANVLTF.

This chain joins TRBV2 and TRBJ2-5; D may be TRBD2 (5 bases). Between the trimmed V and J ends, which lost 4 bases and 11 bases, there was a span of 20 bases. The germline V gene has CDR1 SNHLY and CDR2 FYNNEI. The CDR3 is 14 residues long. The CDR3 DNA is TGTGCCAGCAGTGCCGTTGGGGTGGGTGGGGAGCAGTACTTC. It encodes CASSAVGVGGEQYF.

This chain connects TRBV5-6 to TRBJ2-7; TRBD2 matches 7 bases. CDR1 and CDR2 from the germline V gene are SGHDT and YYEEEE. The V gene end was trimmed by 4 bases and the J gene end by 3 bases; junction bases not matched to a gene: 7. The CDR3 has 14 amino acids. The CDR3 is CASSPGLDFYEQYF. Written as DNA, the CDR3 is TGTGCCAGCAGCCCTGGACTAGACTTCTACGAGCAGTACTTC.

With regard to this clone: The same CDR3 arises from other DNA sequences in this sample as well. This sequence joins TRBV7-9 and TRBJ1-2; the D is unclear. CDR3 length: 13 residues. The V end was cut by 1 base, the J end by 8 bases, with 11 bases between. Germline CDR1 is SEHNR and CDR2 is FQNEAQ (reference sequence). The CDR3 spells CASSLGELRGYTF. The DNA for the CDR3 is TGTGCCAGCAGCTTAGGCGAGCTAAGAGGCTACACCTTC.

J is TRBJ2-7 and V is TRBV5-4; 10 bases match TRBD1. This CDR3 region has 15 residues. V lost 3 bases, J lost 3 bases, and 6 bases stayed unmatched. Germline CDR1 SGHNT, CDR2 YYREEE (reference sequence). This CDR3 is CASSSPGQGNYEQYF. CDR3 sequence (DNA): TGTGCCAGCAGCTCTCCGGGACAGGGGAACTACGAGCAGTACTTC.

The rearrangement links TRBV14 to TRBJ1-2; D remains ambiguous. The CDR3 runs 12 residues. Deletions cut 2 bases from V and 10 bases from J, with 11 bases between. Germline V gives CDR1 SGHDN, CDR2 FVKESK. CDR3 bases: TGTGCCAGCAGCCAATGGGGTACAGACTACACCTTC. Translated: CASSQWGTDYTF.

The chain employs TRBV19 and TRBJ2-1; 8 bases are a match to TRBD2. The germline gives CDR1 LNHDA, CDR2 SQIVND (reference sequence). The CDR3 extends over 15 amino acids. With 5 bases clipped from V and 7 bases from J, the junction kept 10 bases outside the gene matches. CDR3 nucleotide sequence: TGTGCCAGTAGTTTGGAACTGAGCGGGAGAAATGAGCAGTTCTTC. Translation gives CASSLELSGRNEQFF.

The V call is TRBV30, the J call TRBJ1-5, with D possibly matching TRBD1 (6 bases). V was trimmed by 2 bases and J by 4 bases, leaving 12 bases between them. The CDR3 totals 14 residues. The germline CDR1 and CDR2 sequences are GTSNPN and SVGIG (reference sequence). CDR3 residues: CAWSTGRWNQPQHF. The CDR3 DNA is TGTGCCTGGAGTACAGGGCGCTGGAATCAGCCCCAGCATTTT.

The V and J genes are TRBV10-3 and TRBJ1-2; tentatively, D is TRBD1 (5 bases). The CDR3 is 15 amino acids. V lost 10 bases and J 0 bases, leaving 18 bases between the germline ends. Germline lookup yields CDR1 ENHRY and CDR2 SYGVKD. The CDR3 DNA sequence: TGTGCCACCCGCGACAGACCTGAAGCTAACTATGGCTACACCTTC. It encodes CATRDRPEANYGYTF.

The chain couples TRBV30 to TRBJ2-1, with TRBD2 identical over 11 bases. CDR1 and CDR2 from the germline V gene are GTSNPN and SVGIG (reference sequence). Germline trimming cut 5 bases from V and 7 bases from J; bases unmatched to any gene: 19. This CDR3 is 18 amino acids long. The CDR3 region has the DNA TGTGCCTGGGGGCCCGGGACTAGCGGAAAGGGGAATAAGAATGAGCAGTTCTTC. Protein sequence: CAWGPGTSGKGNKNEQFF. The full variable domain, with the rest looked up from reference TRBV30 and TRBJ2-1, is SQTIHQWPATLVQPVGSPLSLECTVEGTSNPNLYWYRQAAGRGLQLLFYSVGIGQISSEVPQNLSASRPQDRQFILSSKKLLLSDSGFYLCAWGPGTSGKGNKNEQFFGPGTRLTVL.

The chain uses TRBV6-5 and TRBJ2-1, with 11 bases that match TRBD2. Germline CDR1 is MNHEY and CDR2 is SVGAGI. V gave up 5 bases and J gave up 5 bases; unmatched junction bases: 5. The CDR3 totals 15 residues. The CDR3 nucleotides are TGTGCCAGCAGTACTAGCGGGAGCGTCGACAATGAGCAGTTCTTC. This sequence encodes CASSTSGSVDNEQFF.

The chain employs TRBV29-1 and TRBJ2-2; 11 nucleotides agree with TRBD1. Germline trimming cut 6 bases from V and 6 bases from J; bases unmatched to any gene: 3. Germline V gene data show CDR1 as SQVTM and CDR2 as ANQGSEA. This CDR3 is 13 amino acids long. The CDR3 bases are TGCAGCGTCGGACAGGGGGCTTCCGGGGAGCTGTTTTTT. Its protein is CSVGQGASGELFF.

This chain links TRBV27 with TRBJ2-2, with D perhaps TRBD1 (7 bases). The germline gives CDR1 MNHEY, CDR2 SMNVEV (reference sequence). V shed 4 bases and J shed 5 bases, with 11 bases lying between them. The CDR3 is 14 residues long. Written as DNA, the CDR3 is TGTGCCAGCAGTTCGACAGGGAGGACCGGGGAGCTGTTTTTT. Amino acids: CASSSTGRTGELFF.

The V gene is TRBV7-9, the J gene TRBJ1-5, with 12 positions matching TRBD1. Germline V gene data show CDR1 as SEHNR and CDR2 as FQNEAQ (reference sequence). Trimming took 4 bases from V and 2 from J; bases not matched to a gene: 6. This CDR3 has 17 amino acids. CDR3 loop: CASSSGTGGSGNQPQHF. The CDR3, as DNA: TGTGCCAGCAGCTCCGGGACAGGGGGCTCGGGCAATCAGCCCCAGCATTTT. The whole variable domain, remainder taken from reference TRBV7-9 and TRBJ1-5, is DTGVSQNPRHKITKRGQNVTFRCDPISEHNRLYWYRQTLGQGPEFLTYFQNEAQLEKSRLLSDRFSAERPKGSFSTLEIQRTEQGDSAMYLCASSSGTGGSGNQPQHFGDGTRLSIL.